The TCR beta chain under discussion was sequenced for a study of T cell repertoires in cytomegalovirus infection. TCRdb recomputed calls from the reads with MiXCR, one row per CDR3 protein. The sample includes more than 400,000 distinct CDR3 sequences, approximately 26% seen only once; the top ten take roughly an eighth. This clonotype has more than one count but fewer than ten. The ends lost 5 bases at V and 6 bases at J; junction bases unmatched: 9. CDR1 and CDR2 from the germline V gene are SQVTM and ANQGSEA. This CDR3 is built from 13 residues. This clonotype originated in a human donor in good health (CMV status not recorded). Some clones in this sample may be carry-over from other donors' samples. The chain joins TRBV29-1 to TRBJ2-7, with 8 bases lining up with TRBD2. The sample comprised PBMCs. This CDR3 reads CSVSGTTSGEQYF. The CDR3 DNA reads as TGCAGCGTTTCCGGCACTACTAGCGGCGAGCAGTACTTC.